This is a list of T cell receptor beta chains from one sample in a study of T cell repertoires in cytomegalovirus infection. For these receptors, no antigen is known. TCRdb re-analysed the reads in MiXCR, keeping a single row per CDR3 protein. The data show about 830,000 distinct CDR3 sequences, with around a third seen just once and approximately 13% held by the top ten. This specimen was cultured CD8+ T cells from PBMCs, taken from culture after CMV antigen stimulation. The source of these receptors is a human donor in good health (CMV status not recorded). Some clones in this sample may be carry-over from other donors' samples. Each CDR3 is given with its conserved first and last residue. The D gene is left open where the match is weak. The size entry is marked missing in some rows and otherwise reads once, few, many or a size class.

16,TRBJ2-7,.,few,TRBV10-3,CAISESFRHRLYEQYF,TGTGCCATCAGTGAGTCGTTTCGACATCGACTCTACGAGCAGTACTTC
16,TRBJ2-7,.,.,TRBV4-1,CASSQTSGTEDYEQYF,TGCGCCAGCAGCCAAACCTCCGGGACCGAGGACTACGAGCAGTACTTC
16,TRBJ2-1,TRBD2,few,TRBV6-1,CASSARTSGLYNEQFF,TGTGCCAGCAGTGCCCGGACTAGCGGGCTTTACAATGAGCAGTTCTTC
19,TRBJ1-1,.,few,TRBV28,CASIPGPGRPLRPNTEAFF,TGTGCCAGCATCCCCGGTCCGGGACGCCCCCTGCGTCCGAACACTGAAGCTTTCTTT
15,TRBJ1-1,TRBD1,few,TRBV5-6,CASSGGQGYWTEAFF,TGTGCCAGCAGCGGCGGACAGGGTTATTGGACTGAAGCTTTCTTT
14,TRBJ1-5,TRBD1,many,TRBV2,CASRLTGGNQPQHF,TGTGCCAGCAGGTTAACAGGGGGCAATCAGCCCCAGCATTTT
15,TRBJ2-3,TRBD2,.,TRBV6-1,CASSDYRLAGDTQYF,TGTGCCAGCAGTGACTACAGACTAGCGGGAGATACGCAGTATTTT
16,TRBJ1-2,TRBD1,.,TRBV2,CASIGTGRVSNYGYTF,TGTGCCAGCATCGGGACAGGGCGGGTATCTAACTATGGCTACACCTTC
15,TRBJ2-5,TRBD1,few,TRBV15,CATSMSGTGKETQYF,TGTGCCACCTCTATGTCCGGGACAGGGAAAGAGACCCAGTACTTC
18,TRBJ2-3,TRBD2,many,TRBV10-3,CAIRKTSGSSRGTDTQYF,TGTGCCATCAGAAAGACTAGCGGGTCCTCGAGAGGGACAGATACGCAGTATTTT
15,TRBJ1-6,TRBD1,many,TRBV7-9,CASSPRDRANSPLHF,TGTGCCAGCAGTCCTCGAGACAGGGCGAATTCACCCCTCCACTTT
17,TRBJ2-3,TRBD2,once,TRBV4-2,CASSQDLSGGPFGTQYF,TGTGCCAGCAGCCAAGATCTTAGCGGGGGCCCCTTCGGTACGCAGTATTTT
14,TRBJ1-1,.,.,TRBV27,CASSTFSGAGEAFF,TGTGCCAGCAGTACCTTTTCAGGGGCAGGTGAAGCTTTCTTT
14,TRBJ2-7,.,many,TRBV7-2,CASSLAGLGDEQYF,TGTGCCAGCAGCTTAGCGGGGTTGGGCGACGAGCAGTACTTC
17,TRBJ2-4,.,.,TRBV3-1,CASSQERGLEAKNIQYF,TGTGCCAGCAGCCAAGAACGGGGGCTAGAGGCCAAAAACATTCAGTACTTC
16,TRBJ1-3,TRBD1,.,TRBV7-9,CASSPGQGAYGNTIYF,TGTGCCAGCAGCCCCGGACAGGGGGCTTATGGAAACACCATATATTTT
15,TRBJ2-3,.,.,TRBV15,CATSSRDIHTDTQYF,TGTGCCACCAGCAGCCGGGACATACACACAGATACGCAGTATTTT
16,TRBJ2-2,.,few,TRBV7-9,CASSFPRAPVTGELFF,TGTGCCAGCAGCTTCCCTAGGGCCCCGGTCACCGGGGAGCTGTTTTTT
15,TRBJ2-3,TRBD2,many,TRBV11-2,CASSLETSGGDTQYF,TGTGCCAGCAGCTTAGAGACTAGCGGGGGGGATACGCAGTATTTT
14,TRBJ1-5,.,few,TRBV19,CASSARDNNQPQHF,TGTGCCAGTAGCGCTCGGGACAACAATCAGCCCCAGCATTTT
15,TRBJ2-3,.,few,TRBV11-1,CASSFYSTITDTQYF,TGTGCCAGCAGCTTCTACTCCACCATCACAGATACGCAGTATTTT
15,TRBJ2-1,.,few,TRBV6-1,CASSEAGDRYNEQFF,TGTGCCAGCAGTGAGGCTGGGGATCGGTACAATGAGCAGTTCTTC
14,TRBJ2-2,.,.,TRBV6-5,CASTLRENTGELFF,TGTGCCAGCACTTTAAGGGAGAACACCGGGGAGCTGTTTTTT
13,TRBJ1-1,.,.,TRBV6-2/TRBV6-3,CASSSAPGLEAFF,TGTGCCAGCAGTTCCGCCCCGGGTCTTGAAGCTTTCTTT
16,TRBJ2-5,TRBD1,.,TRBV6-2/TRBV6-3,CASISIRDRVTETQYF,TGTGCCAGCATTTCTATCCGGGACAGGGTGACAGAGACCCAGTACTTC
12,TRBJ2-1,.,.,TRBV19,CACGRGYNEQFF,TGTGCCTGTGGGAGGGGGTACAATGAGCAGTTCTTC
15,TRBJ2-1,TRBD2,few,TRBV12-3/TRBV12-4,CASSHLASGEHEQFF,TGTGCCAGCAGTCACCTGGCGAGCGGGGAGCATGAGCAGTTCTTC
17,TRBJ1-1,TRBD1,.,TRBV6-1,CANCSSGTASPSTEAFF,TGTGCCAACTGTAGTTCCGGGACAGCAAGTCCGTCCACTGAAGCTTTCTTT
14,TRBJ2-3,.,.,TRBV27,CASSRGRSADTQYF,TGTGCCAGCAGTCGCGGTCGAAGCGCAGATACGCAGTATTTT
16,TRBJ2-3,.,.,TRBV6-1,CASSEELALSTDTQYF,TGTGCCAGCAGTGAAGAATTAGCTCTCTCCACAGATACGCAGTATTTT
12,TRBJ2-5,.,few,TRBV6-6,CASTGGRETQYF,TGTGCCAGCACCGGGGGCCGGGAGACCCAGTACTTC
14,TRBJ1-5,TRBD1,few,TRBV6-2/TRBV6-3,CASSSGGVSQPQHF,TGTGCCAGCTCGTCAGGGGGTGTGAGTCAGCCCCAGCATTTT
17,TRBJ1-6,.,.,TRBV5-5,CASSLRRGTLYNSPLHF,TGTGCCAGCAGCTTGCGACGGGGCACCCTCTATAATTCACCCCTCCACTTT
19,TRBJ2-1,TRBD2,few,TRBV7-9,CASSSNTGMASGGRDEQFF,TGTGCCAGCAGCTCGAATACAGGGATGGCCAGCGGGGGTCGGGATGAGCAGTTCTTC
14,TRBJ1-1,.,.,TRBV20-1,CSARDQAGDTEAFF,TGCAGTGCTAGAGATCAGGCTGGGGACACTGAAGCTTTCTTT
14,TRBJ2-2,.,.,TRBV6-5,CASRGAYFTGELFF,TGTGCCAGCAGGGGGGCATATTTCACCGGGGAGCTGTTTTTT
14,TRBJ1-5,.,few,TRBV6-1,CAAKPGLSNQPQHF,TGTGCCGCTAAACCGGGGTTAAGCAATCAGCCCCAGCATTTT
19,TRBJ2-6,TRBD1,few,TRBV7-3,CASSLYRDRGQSGANVLTF,TGTGCCAGCAGTTTATACCGGGACAGGGGCCAATCTGGGGCCAACGTCCTGACTTTC
14,TRBJ2-4,TRBD2,.,TRBV24-1,CATSDFGRVDIQYF,TGTGCCACCAGTGATTTTGGGAGGGTTGACATTCAGTACTTC
15,TRBJ2-1,.,few,TRBV5-4,CASSSPGQPRNGQFF,TGTGCCAGCAGTTCTCCGGGACAACCTCGCAATGGGCAGTTCTTC
19,TRBJ2-1,.,.,TRBV27,CASRLGGQGLSSPYGEQFF,TGTGCCAGCAGACTAGGGGGGCAGGGCCTAAGCAGTCCGTATGGTGAGCAGTTCTTC
15,TRBJ1-5,TRBD1,.,TRBV4-2,CASSRTGELGQPQHF,TGTGCCAGCAGTCGAACAGGGGAGTTGGGGCAGCCCCAGCATTTT
16,TRBJ2-5,TRBD2,many,TRBV7-8,CASSLTSGGARETQYF,TGTGCCAGCAGCTTGACTAGCGGGGGGGCTAGAGAGACCCAGTACTTC
18,TRBJ2-7,.,few,TRBV7-2,CASSSRGAGGLISYEQYF,TGTGCCAGCAGCTCCAGGGGGGCCGGGGGGCTGATTTCCTACGAGCAGTACTTC
15,TRBJ2-1,.,few,TRBV7-6,CASSLRFGSYNEQFF,TGTGCCAGCAGCTTAAGGTTCGGCTCCTACAATGAGCAGTTCTTC
16,TRBJ2-3,.,.,TRBV15,CATSGSRDWGTDTQYF,TGTGCCACCAGCGGCTCCCGGGACTGGGGGACAGATACGCAGTATTTT
15,TRBJ2-1,.,many,TRBV10-3,CATQSSSLSYNEQFF,TGTGCCACCCAGTCCAGCAGCCTCTCCTACAATGAGCAGTTCTTC
17,TRBJ1-2,TRBD1,few,TRBV27,CASGETGGGRSNYGYTF,TGTGCCAGCGGGGAGACAGGGGGCGGGAGGTCCAACTATGGCTACACCTTC
13,TRBJ1-1,.,many,TRBV6-5,CASSYRVDTEAFF,TGTGCCAGCAGTTACAGGGTCGACACTGAAGCTTTCTTT
16,TRBJ2-3,TRBD1,.,TRBV10-3,CAISQTRTGLTDTQYF,TGTGCCATCAGCCAAACTCGGACAGGGCTCACAGATACGCAGTATTTT
12,TRBJ2-1,.,.,TRBV2,CASEGPGNEQFF,TGTGCCAGCGAGGGCCCGGGGAATGAGCAGTTCTTC
16,TRBJ2-1,TRBD2,.,TRBV14,CASSQKRGVNYNEQFF,TGTGCCAGCAGCCAAAAGCGGGGAGTAAACTACAATGAGCAGTTCTTC